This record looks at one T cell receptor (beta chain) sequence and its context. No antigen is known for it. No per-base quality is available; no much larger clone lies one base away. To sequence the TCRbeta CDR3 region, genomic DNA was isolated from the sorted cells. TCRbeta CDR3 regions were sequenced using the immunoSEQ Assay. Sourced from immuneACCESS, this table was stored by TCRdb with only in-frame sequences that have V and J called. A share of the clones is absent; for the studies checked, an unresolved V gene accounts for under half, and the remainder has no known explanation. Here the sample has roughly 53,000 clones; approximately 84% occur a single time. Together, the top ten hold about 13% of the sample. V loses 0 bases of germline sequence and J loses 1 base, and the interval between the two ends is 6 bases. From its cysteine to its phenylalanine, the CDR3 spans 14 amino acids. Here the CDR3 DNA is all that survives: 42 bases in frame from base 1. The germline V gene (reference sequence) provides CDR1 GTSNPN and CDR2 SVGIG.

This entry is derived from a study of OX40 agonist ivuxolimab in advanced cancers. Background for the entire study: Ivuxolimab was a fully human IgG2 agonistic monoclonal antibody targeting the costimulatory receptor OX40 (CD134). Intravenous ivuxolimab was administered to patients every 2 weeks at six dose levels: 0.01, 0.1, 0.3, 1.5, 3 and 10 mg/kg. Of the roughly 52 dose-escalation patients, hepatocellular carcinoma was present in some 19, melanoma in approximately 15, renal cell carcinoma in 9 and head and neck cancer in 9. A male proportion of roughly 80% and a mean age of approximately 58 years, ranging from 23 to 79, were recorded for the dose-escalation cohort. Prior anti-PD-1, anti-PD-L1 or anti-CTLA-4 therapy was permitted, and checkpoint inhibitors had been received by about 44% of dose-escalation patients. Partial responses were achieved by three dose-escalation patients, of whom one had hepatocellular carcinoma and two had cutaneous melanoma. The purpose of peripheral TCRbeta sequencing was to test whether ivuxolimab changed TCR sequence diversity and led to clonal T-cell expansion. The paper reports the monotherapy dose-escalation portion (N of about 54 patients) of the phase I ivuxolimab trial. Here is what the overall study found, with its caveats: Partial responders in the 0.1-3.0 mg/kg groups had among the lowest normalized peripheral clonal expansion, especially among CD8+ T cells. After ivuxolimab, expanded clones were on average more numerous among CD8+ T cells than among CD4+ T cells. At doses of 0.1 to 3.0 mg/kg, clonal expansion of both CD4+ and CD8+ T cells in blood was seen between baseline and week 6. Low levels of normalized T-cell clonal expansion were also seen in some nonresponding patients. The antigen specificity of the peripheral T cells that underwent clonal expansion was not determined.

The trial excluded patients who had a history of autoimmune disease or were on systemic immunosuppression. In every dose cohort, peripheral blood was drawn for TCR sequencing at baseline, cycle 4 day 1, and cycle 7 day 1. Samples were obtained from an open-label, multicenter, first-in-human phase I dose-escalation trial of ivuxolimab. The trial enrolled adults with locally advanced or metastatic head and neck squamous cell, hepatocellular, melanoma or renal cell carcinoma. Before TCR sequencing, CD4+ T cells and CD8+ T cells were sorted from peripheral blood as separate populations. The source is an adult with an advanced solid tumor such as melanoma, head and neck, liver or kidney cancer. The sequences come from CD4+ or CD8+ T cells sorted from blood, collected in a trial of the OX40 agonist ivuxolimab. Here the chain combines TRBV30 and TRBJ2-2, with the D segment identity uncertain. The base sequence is TGTGCCTGGAGTGTCAGCAGGAACACCGGGGAGCTGTTTTTT. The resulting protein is CAWSVSRNTGELFF. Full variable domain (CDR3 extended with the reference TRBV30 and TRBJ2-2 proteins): SQTIHQWPATLVQPVGSPLSLECTVEGTSNPNLYWYRQAAGRGLQLLFYSVGIGQISSEVPQNLSASRPQDRQFILSSKKLLLSDSGFYLCAWSVSRNTGELFFGEGSRLTVL.